This passage covers 14 T cell receptor beta chains from one sample sequenced in a study of tumor-infiltrating lymphocytes in primary liver carcinoma. Germline DNA was also extracted, and blood RNA derived from unsorted whole blood. With 500 to 650 ng total RNA as template and a constant-region primer, TCR beta cDNA was made. Library construction for TCR beta comprised three nested multiplex PCR rounds performed with slightly modified ARM-PCR. Two initial PCR rounds of approximately 10 cycles each paired TRBV1-TRBV30 forward primers with a C-beta reverse primer. MiXCR was run by TCRdb on the multiplex PCR reads, yielding one entry per CDR3 protein. The sample holds fewer than 350,000 distinct CDR3 sequences; less than 70% are singletons and the top ten take about 6.3%. Material: peripheral blood. These receptors were collected from a man in his forties with primary liver carcinoma and hepatitis B virus infection.

Regarding this clonotype: At one boundary the junction diverges from the germline segment, which might be a read error. The rearrangement joins TRBV11-1 to TRBJ2-2, with D perhaps TRBD2 (5 bases). CDR1 and CDR2 (germline): SGHAT, FQDESV (reference sequence). This CDR3 contains 15 residues. The CDR3 DNA is TGTACCAGCAGGAGCCGGGATCCTAACACCGGGGAGCTGTTTTTT. Protein sequence: CTSRSRDPNTGELFF. The full variable domain, rest sourced from reference TRBV11-1 and TRBJ2-2, is EAEVAQSPRYKITEKSQAVAFWCDPISGHATLYWYRQILGQGPELLVQFQDESVVDDSQLPKDRFSAERLKGVDSTLKIQPAELGDSAMYLCTSRSRDPNTGELFFGEGSRLTVL.

This clonotype was seen many times. The chain uses TRBV11-2 and TRBJ1-2, with TRBD1 matching over 7 bases. This CDR3 spans 17 amino acids. Looked up from germline, CDR1 is SGHAT and CDR2 is FQNNGV. V shed 1 base, J shed 6 bases, and the junction held 14 bases outside the gene matches. This CDR3 is CASSLVAGQTLGHGYTF. The CDR3, as DNA: TGTGCCAGCAGCTTAGTAGCGGGACAGACCTTAGGACATGGCTACACCTTC.

The CDR3 here is CSVELRDRGVADTQYF. In DNA form, the CDR3 reads TGCAGCGTTGAACTCCGGGACAGGGGAGTTGCAGATACGCAGTATTTT. V usage is TRBV29-1 and J usage is TRBJ2-3; 10 positions match TRBD1. In germline, CDR1 is SQVTM, CDR2 ANQGSEA. The V and J ends lost 2 bases and 4 bases, in that order; junction bases with no gene match: 9. CDR3 length: 16 amino acids.

A note on this clonotype: This may stem from a read error, because a much larger clone lies one nucleotide away. The chain combines TRBV6-2 or TRBV6-3 with TRBJ2-3; TRBD2 agrees at 15 bases. V lost 5 bases and J lost 5; bases outside the gene matches: 11. Per the germline V gene, CDR1 is MNHEY and CDR2 is SVGEGT. This CDR3 has 18 amino acids. This CDR3 reads CASSDRTSGRVHQDTQYF. Here the CDR3 DNA reads TGTGCCAGCAGTGATAGGACTAGCGGGAGGGTCCATCAAGATACGCAGTATTTT.

The chain employs TRBV4-1 and TRBJ2-1; D not certain. CDR1 MGHRA and CDR2 YSYEKL come from the germline V gene. The V gene lost 5 bases and the J gene lost 1 base, with 15 bases spanning the gap. The CDR3 runs 16 residues. The CDR3 loop reads CASSVNHDSSYNEQFF. CDR3 DNA: TGCGCCAGCAGCGTCAATCACGACTCTTCCTACAATGAGCAGTTCTTC.

In regard to this clonotype: This may be a read error, as it is one base from a much larger clone. This chain joins TRBV6-2 or TRBV6-3 and TRBJ1-1, with unresolved D. The CDR3 consists of 14 residues. Germline CDR1 reads MNHEY; CDR2 reads SVGEGT. The CDR3 loop is CANSYPAANTEAFF. CDR3 coding DNA: TGTGCCAACAGTTACCCGGCGGCGAACACTGAAGCTTTCTTT.

At least ten counts were recorded for this clonotype. Relative to the germline gene, one junction end is altered; a read error may explain this. The rearrangement links TRBV6-1 to TRBJ2-7, with 11 bases fitting TRBD2. Germline V gene sequence: CDR1 MNHNS, CDR2 SASEGT. The CDR3 is 20 amino acids. The chain's CDR3 is CASGEPLRGRLAGFIYEQYF. In nucleotides, the CDR3 is TGTGCCAGCGGTGAACCTCTTCGGGGACGACTAGCGGGATTCATCTACGAGCAGTACTTC.

Of note for this clonotype: This sequence may be a read error, since a much larger clone differs from it by one base. The chain recombines TRBV6-5 with TRBJ2-7, with D maybe TRBD2 (5 bases). CDR3 size: 13 residues. CDR1 and CDR2 (germline): MNHEY, SVGAGI. The CDR3 loop is CVSSGRGAYEQYF. The CDR3 DNA is TGTGTCAGCAGTGGGAGAGGTGCCTACGAGCAGTACTTC.

Turning to this clonotype: A single base separates this from a much larger clone, so it may be a read error. The chain is built from TRBV5-4 and TRBJ2-7; perhaps TRBD2 as D (6 bases). Trimming left V 3 bases short and J 5 bases short, with 18 bases between. The CDR3 extends over 15 amino acids. CDR1 SGHNT and CDR2 YYREEE come from the germline V gene (reference sequence). In DNA form, the CDR3 reads TGTGCCAGCAGCTCGGAGGGCAGGGCCCACAACGAGCAGTACTTC. Translated: CASSSEGRAHNEQYF.

On this clonotype: The limits of the CDR3 on the DNA are not certain, so only TCRdb's listed CDR3 is given. The chain has TRBV6-2 or TRBV6-3 and TRBJ2-2; TRBD1 is the table's D call, not checked against the DNA. 13 amino acids form the CDR3, both terminal residues included. Germline CDR1 MNHEY, CDR2 SVGEGT. This CDR3 reads CASSRGQRGSCFF.

This clonotype was seen more than once but under ten times. This chain joins TRBV6-5 and TRBJ1-1, with a possible D match to TRBD1 (6 bases). Germline CDR1 MNHEY, CDR2 SVGAGI. This CDR3 region has 12 residues. The V end lost 6 bases, the J end lost 3 bases, and 8 bases lay between the germline ends. DNA for the CDR3: TGTGCCAGCAGCCGGACAGACACTGAAGCTTTCTTT. Encoded protein: CASSRTDTEAFF.

As for this clonotype: A much more abundant neighbour one base away suggests this may be a read error. The rearrangement joins TRBV10-2 to TRBJ2-1; D remains unclear. Germline-derived CDR1 and CDR2 are WSHSY and SAAADI. Between the trimmed V and J ends, which lost 2 bases and 8 bases, there was a span of 10 bases. CDR3 size: 13 residues. The CDR3 here is CASSETGEDEQFF. Written as DNA, the CDR3 is TGCGCCAGCAGTGAGACCGGTGAGGATGAGCAGTTCTTC.

The table lists this clonotype with a count of one. This sequence may be a read error, since a much larger clone differs from it by one base. The chain links TRBV6-1 to TRBJ2-3, with TRBD2 matching over 8 bases. The V and J ends lost 0 bases and 0 bases, in that order; junction bases with no gene match: 8. CDR1 and CDR2 (germline): MNHNS, SASEGT. CDR3 length equals 18 residues. The CDR3 sequence: CASSEATLTGGSTDTQYF. The CDR3 nucleotides read TGTGCCAGCAGTGAAGCAACCCTAACGGGAGGGAGCACAGATACGCAGTATTTT.

A note on this clonotype: A much bigger clone sits one base away, suggesting this may be a read error. This chain connects TRBV4-1 to TRBJ2-1; no firm D call. Germline V lookup: CDR1 MGHRA, CDR2 YSYEKL. V lost 1 base to trimming and J lost 0 bases, with 7 bases between them. The length of the CDR3 is 15 residues. The CDR3 is CASSQALRSYNEQFF. The CDR3, as DNA: TGCGCCAGCAGCCAAGCGTTGCGCTCCTACAATGAGCAGTTCTTC.